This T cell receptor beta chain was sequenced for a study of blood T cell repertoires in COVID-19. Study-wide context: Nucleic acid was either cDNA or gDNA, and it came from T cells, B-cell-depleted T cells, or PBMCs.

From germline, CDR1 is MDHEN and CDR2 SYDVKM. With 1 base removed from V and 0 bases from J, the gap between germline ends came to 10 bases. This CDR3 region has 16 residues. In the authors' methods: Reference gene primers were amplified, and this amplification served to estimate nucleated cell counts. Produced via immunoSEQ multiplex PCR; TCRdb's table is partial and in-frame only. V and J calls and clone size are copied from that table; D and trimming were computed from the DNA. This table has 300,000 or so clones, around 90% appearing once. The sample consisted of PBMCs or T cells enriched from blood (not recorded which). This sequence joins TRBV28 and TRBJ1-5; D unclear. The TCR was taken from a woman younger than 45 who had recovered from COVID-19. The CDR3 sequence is CASSLYTGYSNQPQHF. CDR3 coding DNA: TGTGCCAGCAGTTTATACACGGGTTATAGCAATCAGCCCCAGCATTTT.